Listed here is a single T cell receptor beta chain. It was with random hexamers that roughly 0.45 to 1 ug RNA was reverse transcribed. MiXCR was run by TCRdb on the immunoSEQ multiplex PCR reads, yielding one entry per CDR3 protein. The sample lists about 300,000 distinct CDR3 sequences, 85% occurring once. This sample was included in a study of CD8 T cells in Susac syndrome. Germline V gene lookup returns CDR1 SQVTM and CDR2 ANQGSEA. This CDR3 comprises 14 residues. Trimming shortened V by 6 bases and J by 0 bases, and 14 bases separated the two germline ends. The J gene is TRBJ1-2, the V gene TRBV29-1; possibly TRBD1 for D (5 bases). The sample comprised CD8+ T cells from PBMCs. The sequence was collected from a human donor with multiple sclerosis. CDR3 loop: CSVNRGQTNYGYTF. The CDR3, as DNA: TGCAGCGTGAACCGCGGACAAACTAACTATGGCTACACCTTC. Full variable domain (rest looked up from reference TRBV29-1 and TRBJ1-2): SAVISQKPSRDICQRGTSLTIQCQVDSQVTMMFWYRQQPGQSLTLIATANQGSEATYESGFVIDKFPISRPNLTFSTLTVSNMSPEDSSIYLCSVNRGQTNYGYTFGSGTRLTVV.